This T cell receptor beta chain appears in the sequencing data of a study of OX40 agonist ivuxolimab in advanced cancers. This clone was seen only a few times. Trimming removed 0 bases from V and 1 base from J, with 13 bases in between. The CDR3 spans 16 residues. Germline CDR1 reads SGHRS; CDR2 reads YFSETQ. Profiled with immunoSEQ multiplex PCR; TCRdb holds only in-frame clones, not every one. The sample includes about 41,000 clones, 75% to 90% of them seen just once. Sequences were derived from CD4+ or CD8+ T cells sorted from blood, sampled in a trial of the OX40 agonist ivuxolimab. This TCR was recovered from an adult with an advanced solid tumor such as melanoma, head and neck, liver or kidney cancer. The chain carries TRBV5-1 and TRBJ1-1, with D perhaps TRBD1 (5 bases). CDR3 sequence reads: CASSLVGGRQNTEAFF. CDR3 nucleotides: TGCGCCAGCAGCTTGGTTGGGGGACGGCAGAACACTGAAGCTTTCTTT.